These T cell receptor beta chains were read from a single sample in a study of shared clonotypes between healthy human individuals. Clones were read by immunoSEQ multiplex PCR, and TCRdb kept only the in-frame ones, dropping some. The sample gives approximately 1,500,000 clones, around 95% of which show up once; over 1% is in the top ten. The sample consisted of naive CD4+ T cells sorted from blood. The receptors here all came from a man aged 30-40 years in good health. Each CDR3 is given with its conserved first and last residue. The order of the fields is clone size, D gene, J gene, V gene, CDR3 protein, CDR3 DNA. D genes are given only for firm matches. Clone size, where shown, is once, few, many, or a class for clones that have expanded.

size: NA
D: NA
J: TRBJ2-5
V: TRBV7-6
CDR3: CASSLAAGAETQYF
DNA: TGTGCCAGCAGCTTAGCCGCCGGGGCAGAGACCCAGTACTTC

size: NA
D: NA
J: TRBJ2-7
V: TRBV14
CDR3: CASSQYTQPSYEQYF
DNA: TGTGCCAGCAGCCAATATACACAGCCCTCCTACGAGCAGTACTTC

size: NA
D: NA
J: TRBJ2-7
V: TRBV7-6
CDR3: CASSLAKAGHFVYEQYF
DNA: TGTGCCAGCAGCTTAGCGAAGGCCGGCCACTTTGTCTACGAGCAGTACTTC

size: NA
D: NA
J: TRBJ2-7
V: TRBV5-1
CDR3: CASSAREGYEQYF
DNA: TGCGCCAGCTCGGCGCGGGAAGGCTACGAGCAGTACTTC

size: NA
D: NA
J: TRBJ2-5
V: TRBV11-3
CDR3: CASSATGQETQYF
DNA: TGTGCCAGCAGCGCGACAGGTCAAGAGACCCAGTACTTC

size: once
D: TRBD2
J: TRBJ2-3
V: TRBV6-1
CDR3: CAGGLAGRDTQYF
DNA: TGTGCCGGAGGACTAGCGGGACGGGATACGCAGTATTTT

size: NA
D: NA
J: TRBJ2-1
V: TRBV19
CDR3: CASSLPGTPFEQFF
DNA: TGTGCCAGTAGTCTCCCCGGGACTCCTTTTGAGCAGTTCTTC

size: NA
D: NA
J: TRBJ1-2
V: TRBV19
CDR3: CASTPRPEYGYTF
DNA: TGTGCCAGTACCCCACGCCCCGAATATGGCTACACCTTC

size: NA
D: NA
J: TRBJ1-1
V: TRBV5-5
CDR3: CASSLPGRDTEAFF
DNA: TGTGCCAGCAGCTTGCCGGGACGGGACACTGAAGCTTTCTTT

size: NA
D: TRBD1
J: TRBJ1-3
V: TRBV18
CDR3: CASSPKTGISGNTIYF
DNA: TGTGCCAGCTCACCAAAGACAGGGATCTCTGGAAACACCATATATTTT

size: NA
D: TRBD1
J: TRBJ2-2
V: TRBV2
CDR3: CASSWTGMGTGELFF
DNA: TGTGCCAGCAGCTGGACAGGGATGGGCACCGGGGAGCTGTTTTTT

size: few
D: TRBD1
J: TRBJ2-2
V: TRBV7-3
CDR3: CASSLTDRVGFGTGELFF
DNA: TGTGCCAGCAGCTTAACAGACAGGGTGGGGTTCGGAACCGGGGAGCTGTTTTTT

size: NA
D: TRBD1
J: TRBJ2-5
V: TRBV29-1
CDR3: CSVGRTGQETQYF
DNA: TGCAGCGTTGGTAGGACAGGGCAAGAGACCCAGTACTTC

size: NA
D: NA
J: TRBJ2-7
V: TRBV18
CDR3: CASSRGVPSYEQYF
DNA: TGTGCCAGCTCACGAGGGGTCCCATCCTACGAGCAGTACTTC

size: few
D: TRBD2
J: TRBJ2-1
V: TRBV18
CDR3: CASSFPGLASNEQFF
DNA: TGTGCCAGCTCATTCCCGGGACTAGCAAGCAATGAGCAGTTCTTC

size: NA
D: NA
J: TRBJ1-1
V: TRBV5-1
CDR3: CASSFDGGTTEAFF
DNA: TGCGCCAGCAGCTTCGATGGAGGGACCACTGAAGCTTTCTTT

size: NA
D: NA
J: TRBJ1-1
V: TRBV19
CDR3: CATSGWGAISKTEAFF
DNA: TGTGCCACCAGTGGGTGGGGGGCTATATCGAAGACTGAAGCTTTCTTT